This record looks at one T cell receptor (beta chain) sequence and its context. The antigen is unknown. The data are from a study of T cell repertoires in cytomegalovirus infection. The CDR3 totals 14 residues. Looked up from germline, CDR1 is MNHEY and CDR2 is SMNVEV (reference sequence). Deletions cut 3 bases from V and 7 bases from J, with 15 bases between. A single record per CDR3 protein comes from TCRdb applying MiXCR to the reads. Seen here are about 830,000 distinct CDR3 sequences, approximately 29% observed once, and the top ten hold under 15%. The rearrangement uses TRBV27 and TRBJ1-1, with a possible D match to TRBD1 (5 bases). The source of this sequence is a human donor in good health (CMV status not recorded). Some clones in this sample may be carry-over from other donors' samples. The starting material was cultured CD8+ T cells from PBMCs, obtained from culture after CMV antigen stimulation. The CDR3 DNA sequence: TGTGCCAGCAGTTTTCTGGGGGAAGGTTTTGAAGCTTTCTTT. Its protein is CASSFLGEGFEAFF.